Following are 2 T cell receptor beta chains from one sample sequenced in a study of blood T cell repertoires in COVID-19. Some clones are missing from TCRdb's copy, which holds only in-frame ones; the method was immunoSEQ multiplex PCR. The sample has about 220,000 clones, roughly 84% seen once. Material for sequencing was PBMCs or T cells enriched from blood (not recorded which). All receptors derive from a woman aged 40 to 50 who had recovered from COVID-19.

V is TRBV28 and J is TRBJ1-3; D unresolved. Trimming took off 8 bases at V and 4 bases at J, with 12 bases between the two ends. Germline CDR1 reads MDHEN; CDR2 reads SYDVKM. CDR3 length: 13 residues. DNA of the CDR3: TGTGCCAGCCCGAACCCCAGGGGAAACACCATATATTTT. This sequence encodes CASPNPRGNTIYF.

The gene calls are TRBV6-2 or TRBV6-3 and TRBJ2-2, with 7 bases aligning to TRBD1. Germline values: CDR1 MNHEY, CDR2 SVGEGT. J lost 0 bases, V lost 5 bases, and 3 bases had no gene match. CDR3 length equals 15 residues. The CDR3 loop reads CASSTGTANTGELFF. In DNA form, the CDR3 reads TGTGCCAGCAGTACCGGGACAGCGAACACCGGGGAGCTGTTTTTT.